One sample yielded the 18 T cell receptor beta chains listed below, sequenced in a study of blood T cell repertoires in COVID-19. Data came from immunoSEQ multiplex PCR; TCRdb stores just in-frame clones and leaves some out. Among more than 95,000 clones listed, 87% were seen once. The sample consisted of peripheral blood. Receptors originate from a man in his fifties with acute or convalescent COVID-19.

For the CDR3, the DNA is TGCGCCAGCAGCTTGGCCGCTAGCCTCACCGGGGAGCTGTTTTTT. Translating gives CASSLAASLTGELFF. The J gene is TRBJ2-2, the V gene TRBV5-1; maybe TRBD2 (5 bases). The germline V and J ends were trimmed by 0 bases and 4 bases, with 10 bases remaining between them. CDR1 and CDR2 (germline): SGHRS, YFSETQ. CDR3 length: 15 amino acids.

The chain links TRBV5-1 to TRBJ1-5; D possibly corresponds to TRBD1 (6 bases). This CDR3 is 16 amino acids long. CDR1 is SGHRS and CDR2 is YFSETQ in the germline V gene. V gave up 0 bases and J gave up 7 bases, with 17 bases separating them. The CDR3 nucleotides read TGCGCCAGCAGCTTGGACGCCGCAGGGGCTGGGCAGCCCCAGCATTTT. It codes for CASSLDAAGAGQPQHF. Looking up the rest from reference TRBV5-1 and TRBJ1-5 gives the full variable domain: KAGVTQTPRYLIKTRGQQVTLSCSPISGHRSVSWYQQTPGQGLQFLFEYFSETQRNKGNFPGRFSGRQFSNSRSEMNVSTLELGDSALYLCASSLDAAGAGQPQHFGDGTRLSIL.

This clone was counted ten times or more. This chain connects TRBV6-5 to TRBJ2-2; 7 bases fit TRBD2. Trimming removed 8 bases from V and 5 bases from J; junction bases left unmatched: 8. The CDR3 is 14 residues long. Looked up from germline, CDR1 is MNHEY and CDR2 is SVGAGI. CDR3: CASRGEGETGELFF. For the CDR3, the DNA is TGTGCCAGCCGGGGGGAAGGTGAAACCGGGGAGCTGTTTTTT.

The CDR3 DNA sequence: TGTGCCAGCAATTTGGGGGGGGCTGAAGCTTTCTTT. It translates to CASNLGGAEAFF. The gene calls are TRBV12-3 or TRBV12-4 and TRBJ1-1; a possible D gene is TRBD1 (5 bases). Trimming shortened V by 7 bases and J by 6 bases, and 12 bases separated the two germline ends. The CDR3 length is 12 residues.

J is TRBJ2-1 and V is TRBV5-1, with TRBD2 matching over 9 bases. This CDR3 is 16 amino acids long. The V and J ends lost 0 bases and 10 bases, in that order; junction bases with no gene match: 11. Germline V gene lookup returns CDR1 SGHRS and CDR2 YFSETQ. CDR3 in DNA: TGCGCCAGCAGCTTGGCCAGCCTAGCGGGACTGGGGGAGCAGTTCTTC. This encodes CASSLASLAGLGEQFF.

V and J are TRBV19 and TRBJ1-1; D remains ambiguous. V was shortened by 3 bases and J by 4 bases, with 9 bases between the two germline ends. The CDR3 spans 13 residues. CDR1 and CDR2 from the germline V gene are LNHDA and SQIVND (reference sequence). The CDR3 nucleotides are TGTGCCAGTAGTATTAGAGAGAGCACTGAAGCTTTCTTT. Translated, it gives CASSIRESTEAFF.

J is TRBJ2-7 and V is TRBV6-1; TRBD1 matches at 7 bases. V was pared by 4 bases and J by 3 bases, with 15 bases of the junction left unmatched. This CDR3 region has 17 residues. In germline, CDR1 is MNHNS, CDR2 SASEGT. CDR3 sequence: CASSGDSIWRSLYEQYF. CDR3 sequence (DNA): TGTGCCAGCAGTGGGGACAGTATTTGGCGGAGCCTCTACGAGCAGTACTTC.

The genes are TRBV7-9 and TRBJ2-1; D is perhaps TRBD2 (6 bases). In germline, CDR1 is SEHNR, CDR2 FQNEAQ (reference sequence). The CDR3 length is 14 residues. Trimming removed 1 base at V and 8 bases at J, with 12 bases between. CDR3: CASSLGTNTDEQFF. In DNA form, the CDR3 reads TGTGCCAGCAGCTTAGGGACTAATACCGATGAGCAGTTCTTC.

The chain joins TRBV29-1 to TRBJ1-2; D unclear. V was trimmed by 6 bases and J by 2 bases, leaving 16 bases between them. The CDR3 contains 14 residues. Germline V gene sequence: CDR1 SQVTM, CDR2 ANQGSEA. CDR3 nucleotide sequence: TGCAGCGTCCCCACGTCACAGCAGAACTATGGCTACACCTTC. The encoded protein is CSVPTSQQNYGYTF.

The CDR3 bases are TGTGCCATCAGTGAGTCGGCGCAGGTGAGCGAGCAGTACTTC. Protein product: CAISESAQVSEQYF. The rearrangement uses TRBV10-3 and TRBJ2-7; the D is unclear. The V gene lost 0 bases and the J gene lost 6 bases, with 12 bases spanning the gap. The CDR3 is 14 residues long. Germline CDR1 ENHRY, CDR2 SYGVKD.

In its sample, this clone was seen a few times. The chain has TRBV10-3 and TRBJ2-7, with D maybe TRBD2 (6 bases). Germline lookup yields CDR1 ENHRY and CDR2 SYGVKD. This CDR3 is built from 14 residues. The V end was cut by 0 bases, the J end by 7 bases, with 13 bases between. The CDR3 region has the DNA TGTGCCATCAGTGAGTCGTCTGGGACTGAGGAGCAGTACTTC. It codes for CAISESSGTEEQYF.

The J gene is TRBJ1-6, the V gene TRBV27, with 8 bases lining up with TRBD1. Germline V lookup: CDR1 MNHEY, CDR2 SMNVEV (reference sequence). The CDR3 contains 15 residues. V lost 8 bases, J lost 7 bases, and 10 bases stayed unmatched. The CDR3 region has the DNA TGTGCCAGCGGGATCAGACAGGGGAGGAATTCACCCCTCCACTTT. Encoded protein: CASGIRQGRNSPLHF.

This chain connects TRBV29-1 to TRBJ2-5, with D possibly being TRBD2 (6 bases). Per the germline V gene, CDR1 is SQVTM and CDR2 is ANQGSEA. Between the trimmed V and J ends, which lost 7 bases and 4 bases, there was a span of 19 bases. There are 14 residues in the CDR3. CDR3 DNA: TGCAGCGCACCGCGGGGCGCGGGGTCAGAGACCCAGTACTTC. Protein product: CSAPRGAGSETQYF.

V gene TRBV19 combines with J gene TRBJ1-5; 7 bases agree with TRBD1. V gave up 9 bases and J gave up 2 bases; unmatched junction bases: 13. The CDR3 has 16 residues. From germline, CDR1 is LNHDA and CDR2 SQIVND (reference sequence). The CDR3 sequence is CASRSTGWMGNQPQHF. In nucleotides, the CDR3 is TGTGCCAGCCGCTCGACAGGGTGGATGGGCAATCAGCCCCAGCATTTT. Full variable domain (missing parts from reference TRBV19 and TRBJ1-5): DGGITQSPKYLFRKEGQNVTLSCEQNLNHDAMYWYRQDPGQGLRLIYYSQIVNDFQKGDIAEGYSVSREKKESFPLTVTSAQKNPTAFYLCASRSTGWMGNQPQHFGDGTRLSIL.

This chain uses TRBV21-1 with TRBJ1-2; the table's D gene call, TRBD1, was not cross checked with the DNA. TRBV21-1 counts as a pseudogene. The CDR3 contains 14 residues. CDR3 sequence reads: CASSSRQGGGMRTF. The CDR3 DNA follows: TGTGCCAGCAGCTCCCGACAGGGGGGGGGAATGCGCACCTTC.

The chain employs TRBV5-6 and TRBJ1-2; D unclear. This CDR3 has 12 amino acids. V was cut by 5 bases and J by 5 bases, with 10 bases left in between. Germline V gene data show CDR1 as SGHDT and CDR2 as YYEEEE. The CDR3, as DNA: TGTGCCAGCAGTATAAGAGATTATGGCTACACCTTC. This encodes CASSIRDYGYTF.

This chain connects TRBV11-2 to TRBJ1-1, with 11 bases fitting TRBD1. The germline V gene encodes CDR1 SGHAT and CDR2 FQNNGV. This CDR3 spans 17 amino acids. J was trimmed by 0 bases and V by 6 bases; bases with no gene match: 9. The CDR3 DNA is TGTGCCAGCAGTGACCCGGGACAGGGGGTTTTGAACACTGAAGCTTTCTTT. It encodes CASSDPGQGVLNTEAFF. Using reference TRBV11-2 and TRBJ1-1 for the parts outside the CDR3, the full variable domain is EAGVAQSPRYKIIEKRQSVAFWCNPISGHATLYWYQQILGQGPKLLIQFQNNGVVDDSQLPKDRFSAERLKGVDSTLKIQPAKLEDSAVYLCASSDPGQGVLNTEAFFGQGTRLTVV.

The chain employs TRBV6-4 and TRBJ2-7, with D maybe TRBD2 (7 bases). The CDR3 totals 19 residues. The germline V gene encodes CDR1 MRHNA and CDR2 SNTAGT. The V end lost 6 bases, the J end lost 7 bases, and 34 bases lay between the germline ends. The CDR3 DNA sequence: TGTGCCAGCAGGCCCCCTCGAGTCCGGGGGGCGAACCCTGGGGAGGAGCAGTACTTC. Protein: CASRPPRVRGANPGEEQYF.